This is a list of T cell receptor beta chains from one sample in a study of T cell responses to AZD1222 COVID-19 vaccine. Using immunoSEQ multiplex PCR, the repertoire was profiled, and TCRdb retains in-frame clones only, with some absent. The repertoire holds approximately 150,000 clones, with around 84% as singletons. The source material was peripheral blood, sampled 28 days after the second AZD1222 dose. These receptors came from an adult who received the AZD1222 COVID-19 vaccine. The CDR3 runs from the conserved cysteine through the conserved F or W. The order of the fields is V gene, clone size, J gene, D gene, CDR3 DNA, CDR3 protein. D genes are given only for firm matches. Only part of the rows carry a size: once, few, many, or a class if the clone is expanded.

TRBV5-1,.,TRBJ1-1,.,TGCGCCAGCAGCGTACAGGGACTGAACACTGAAGCTTTCTTT,CASSVQGLNTEAFF
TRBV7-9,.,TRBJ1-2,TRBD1,TGTGCCAGCAGCTCGGACAGGGATTATGGCTACACCTTC,CASSSDRDYGYTF
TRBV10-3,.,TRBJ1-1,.,TGTGCCATCAGTGATTCATCCGAGACTGAAGCTTTCTTT,CAISDSSETEAFF
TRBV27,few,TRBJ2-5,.,TGTGCCAGCAGTTTTGGGCAGGGACGGGAGACCCAGTACTTC,CASSFGQGRETQYF
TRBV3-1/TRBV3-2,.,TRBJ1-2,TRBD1,TGTGCCAGCAGCCCCCGGGGACAGCCATATGGCTACACCTTC,CASSPRGQPYGYTF
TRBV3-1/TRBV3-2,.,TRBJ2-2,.,TGTGCCAGCAGCCGCTTGGAGACCGGGGAGCTGTTTTTT,CASSRLETGELFF
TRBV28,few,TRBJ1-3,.,TGTGCCAGCAGTCGCAGGGGCCAGAGGAACACCATATATTTT,CASSRRGQRNTIYF
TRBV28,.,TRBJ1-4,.,TGTGCCAGCAGTTCCCTTTTAGAAAAACTGTTTTTT,CASSSLLEKLFF
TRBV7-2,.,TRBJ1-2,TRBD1,TGTGCCAGCAGCCCCGCTTCGGGACAGGAAGAGATCCATGGCTACACCTTC,CASSPASGQEEIHGYTF
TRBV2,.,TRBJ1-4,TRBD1,TGTGCCAGCAGTCCAGTCCGGGACAGGAATGAAAAACTGTTTTTT,CASSPVRDRNEKLFF
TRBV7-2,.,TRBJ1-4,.,TGTGCCAGCAGCTTAGATGGTTTGAGTGAAAAACTGTTTTTT,CASSLDGLSEKLFF
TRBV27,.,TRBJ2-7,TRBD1,TGTGCCAGCAGTGCAAAGACAGGGGGCTGGGACGAGCAGTACTTC,CASSAKTGGWDEQYF
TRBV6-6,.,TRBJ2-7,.,TGTGCCAGCAGTTACTCGATGCAGGCAGGGTACGAGCAGTACTTC,CASSYSMQAGYEQYF
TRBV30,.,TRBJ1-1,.,TGTGCCAGGGACACACTGAACACTGAAGCTTTCTTT,CARDTLNTEAFF
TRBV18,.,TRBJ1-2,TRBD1,TGTGCCAGCTCACTAGGACAGGGGAGTAACTATGGCTACACCTTC,CASSLGQGSNYGYTF
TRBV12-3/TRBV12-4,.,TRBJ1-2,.,TGTGCCAGCATACCTCAATTGGGTTATGGCTACACCTTC,CASIPQLGYGYTF
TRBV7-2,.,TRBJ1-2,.,TGTGCCAGCAGCTCAGGACGGGGTCTCACCTTC,CASSSGRGLTF
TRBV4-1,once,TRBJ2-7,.,TGCGCCAGCAGCCAGACCCCAGGATACGAGCAGTACTTC,CASSQTPGYEQYF
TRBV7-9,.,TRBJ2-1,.,TGTGCCAGCAGCCCCCAGGATTCCTACAATGAGCAGTTCTTC,CASSPQDSYNEQFF
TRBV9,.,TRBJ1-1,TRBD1,TGTGCCAGCAGCCGGGACAGGGATGTGTTCACTGAAGCTTTCTTT,CASSRDRDVFTEAFF
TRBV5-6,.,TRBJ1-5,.,TGTGCCAGCAGCTTTGGCGGCGCTTTCAATCAGCCCCAGCATTTT,CASSFGGAFNQPQHF
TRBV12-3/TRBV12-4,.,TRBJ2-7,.,TGTGCCAGCAGTCCTGGACACCTCTACGAGCAGTACTTC,CASSPGHLYEQYF
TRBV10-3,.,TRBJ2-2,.,TGTGCCATCAGTGAGTCGCCTCACTTATACACCGGGGAGCTGTTTTTT,CAISESPHLYTGELFF
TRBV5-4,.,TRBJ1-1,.,TGTGCCAGCAGCTTGAAGGGGGACACTGAAGCTTTCTTT,CASSLKGDTEAFF
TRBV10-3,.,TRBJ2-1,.,TGTGCCATCAAGAGGGGGACTATCCCGGCGGGTGAGCAGTTCTTC,CAIKRGTIPAGEQFF
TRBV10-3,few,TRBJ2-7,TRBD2,TGTGCCATCCGAAGCTCCCGGGGGGCCTACGAGCAGTACTTC,CAIRSSRGAYEQYF